This T cell receptor (beta chain) was documented in a study of cytomegalovirus exposure and HLA in healthy donors. Study-wide results and caveats: Later work found most CMV-associated TCR beta chains apparently HLA-restricted.

Germline assignment: CDR1 SGHVS and CDR2 FQNEAQ. The CDR3 has 17 residues. The V gene lost 5 bases and the J gene lost 10 bases, with 24 bases spanning the gap. Researchers ran the PCR with 60 Vbeta and 13 Jbeta primers. The method was immunoSEQ multiplex PCR; TCRdb's version includes in-frame clones alone and lacks a portion of them. The table lists more than 110,000 clones, roughly two thirds of them singletons. This clone was observed once. Its target is unknown. This TCR was sampled from a human donor in good health. The V gene is TRBV7-8, the J gene TRBJ1-6; D might be TRBD1 (6 bases). Sequenced sample: PBMCs. CDR3 residues: CASSLTDVGGPRSPLHF. In nucleotides, the CDR3 is TGTGCCAGCAGCCTCACCGACGTTGGGGGCCCCCGATCACCCCTCCACTTT.